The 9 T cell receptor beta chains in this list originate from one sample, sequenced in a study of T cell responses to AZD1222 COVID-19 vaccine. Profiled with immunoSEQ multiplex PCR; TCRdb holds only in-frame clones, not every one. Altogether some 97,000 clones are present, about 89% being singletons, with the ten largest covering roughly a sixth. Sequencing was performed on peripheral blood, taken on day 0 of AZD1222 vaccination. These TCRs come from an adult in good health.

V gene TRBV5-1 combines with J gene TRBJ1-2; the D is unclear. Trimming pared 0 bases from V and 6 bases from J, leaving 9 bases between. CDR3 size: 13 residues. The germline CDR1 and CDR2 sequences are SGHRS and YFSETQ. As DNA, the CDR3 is TGCGCCAGCAGCTTGGCGGGGAGGGATGGCTACACCTTC. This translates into CASSLAGRDGYTF.

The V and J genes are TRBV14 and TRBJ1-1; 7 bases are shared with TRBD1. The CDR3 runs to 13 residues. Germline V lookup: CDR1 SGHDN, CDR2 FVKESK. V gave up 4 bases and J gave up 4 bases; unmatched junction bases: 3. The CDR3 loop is CASSRQGFTEAFF. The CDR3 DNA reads TGTGCCAGCAGCCGACAGGGATTCACTGAAGCTTTCTTT.

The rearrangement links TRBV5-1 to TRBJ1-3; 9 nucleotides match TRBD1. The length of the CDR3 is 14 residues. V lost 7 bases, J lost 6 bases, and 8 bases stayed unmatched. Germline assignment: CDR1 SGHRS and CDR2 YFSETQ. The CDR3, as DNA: TGCGCCAGCTCGGGACAGGGAGGTGAAAACACCATATATTTT. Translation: CASSGQGGENTIYF.

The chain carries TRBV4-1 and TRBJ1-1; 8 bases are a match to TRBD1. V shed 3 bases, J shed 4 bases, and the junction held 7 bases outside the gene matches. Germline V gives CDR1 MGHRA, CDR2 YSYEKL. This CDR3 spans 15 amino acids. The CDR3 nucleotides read TGCGCCAGCAGCCATGATACAGGGGGAGGCACTGAAGCTTTCTTT. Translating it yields CASSHDTGGGTEAFF.

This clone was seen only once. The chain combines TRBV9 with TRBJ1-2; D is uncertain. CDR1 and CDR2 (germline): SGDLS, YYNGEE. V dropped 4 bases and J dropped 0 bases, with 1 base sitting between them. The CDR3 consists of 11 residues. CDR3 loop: CASSTNYGYTF. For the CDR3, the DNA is TGTGCCAGCAGCACTAACTATGGCTACACCTTC.

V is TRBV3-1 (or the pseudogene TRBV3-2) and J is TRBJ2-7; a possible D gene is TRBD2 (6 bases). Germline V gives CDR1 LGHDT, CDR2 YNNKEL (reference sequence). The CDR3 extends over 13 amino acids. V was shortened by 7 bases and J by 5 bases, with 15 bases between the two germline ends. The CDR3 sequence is CASKAHGGDEQYF. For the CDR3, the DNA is TGTGCCAGCAAAGCGCATGGCGGGGACGAGCAGTACTTC.

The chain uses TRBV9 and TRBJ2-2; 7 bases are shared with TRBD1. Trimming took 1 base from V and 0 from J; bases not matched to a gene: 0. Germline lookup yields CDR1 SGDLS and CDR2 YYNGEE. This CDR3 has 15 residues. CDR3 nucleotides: TGTGCCAGCAGCGTACAGGGGGCGAACACCGGGGAGCTGTTTTTT. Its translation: CASSVQGANTGELFF.

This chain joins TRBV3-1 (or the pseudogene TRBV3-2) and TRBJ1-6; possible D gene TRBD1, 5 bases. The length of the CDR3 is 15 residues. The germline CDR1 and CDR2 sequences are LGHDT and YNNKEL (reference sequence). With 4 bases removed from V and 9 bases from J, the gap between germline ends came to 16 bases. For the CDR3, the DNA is TGTGCCAGCAGCCCGCAGGGTGGTTGGGGTTCACCCCTCCACTTT. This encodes CASSPQGGWGSPLHF.

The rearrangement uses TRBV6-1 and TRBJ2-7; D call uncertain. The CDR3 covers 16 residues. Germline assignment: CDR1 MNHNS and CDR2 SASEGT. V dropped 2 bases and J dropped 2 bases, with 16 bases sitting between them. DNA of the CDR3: TGTGCCAGCAGTGAAAAGAAGGTCAGCCGCACCTACGAGCAGTACTTC. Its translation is CASSEKKVSRTYEQYF.